The entry below gives a single TCR beta chain sequence along with its context. Its target is unknown. This sample is drawn from a study of CD8+CD57+ T cells in acquired aplastic anemia. Whole-study findings and limits: A set of twenty-nine CD8+ CDR3 sequences was shared between patients and controls, and these sequences appeared highly expressed in patients.

Researchers used genomic DNA as the template to profile TCR beta VDJ and CDR3. Each CDR3 protein is one row after TCRdb ran MiXCR on the reads. This table holds some 200,000 distinct CDR3 sequences, 48% found once. V gave up 5 bases and J gave up 2 bases; unmatched junction bases: 10. CDR3 length equals 17 residues. From germline, CDR1 is SGHDN and CDR2 FVKESK. The authors sequenced patients whose flow cytometry had shown CD8+CD57+ cell expansion. All patients had severe acquired aplastic anemia. The chain carries TRBV14 and TRBJ2-3, with 10 nucleotides matching TRBD2. The source of this sequence is a human donor with aplastic anemia. Sequenced input: sorted CD4+, CD8+, or CD8+CD57+ T cells (not recorded which) from PBMCs. CDR3: CASSLGPSGSNTDTQYF. The CDR3 DNA follows: TGTGCCAGCAGCTTAGGGCCTAGCGGGAGTAACACAGATACGCAGTATTTT.